These 25 T cell receptor beta chains share one sample of origin, sequenced in a study of T cell repertoires in cytomegalovirus infection. TCRdb itself ran the reads through MiXCR, one entry per CDR3 protein. Here the sample spans some 180,000 distinct CDR3 sequences, approximately 19% being singletons. The sample was PBMCs. The receptors shown here come from a human donor in good health (CMV status not recorded). Some clones in this sample may be carry-over from other donors' samples.

This sequence joins TRBV19 and TRBJ2-7, with 10 bases lining up with TRBD1. The CDR3 runs 15 residues. J lost 13 bases, V lost 5 bases, and 17 bases had no gene match. The V gene's germline CDR1 is LNHDA and CDR2 SQIVND (reference sequence). Here the CDR3 reads CASSETGGLRSNPYF. CDR3 in DNA: TGTGCCAGTAGTGAGACAGGGGGCCTACGGTCTAATCCCTACTTC.

This chain joins TRBV12-3 or TRBV12-4 and TRBJ2-7; 11 bases agree with TRBD2. V dropped 10 bases and J dropped 4; count of bases not matched to a gene: 9. The CDR3 length is 14 residues. CDR3 sequence reads: CATNRLAGGYEQYF. The CDR3 DNA is TGTGCCACTAACAGGCTAGCGGGGGGATACGAGCAGTACTTC.

J is TRBJ1-1 and V is TRBV6-1; maybe TRBD1 (5 bases). V lost 7 bases and J 0 bases, leaving 9 bases between the germline ends. Germline V lookup: CDR1 MNHNS, CDR2 SASEGT. This CDR3 has 13 residues. This chain's CDR3 is CASKWGVNTEAFF. The CDR3 nucleotides are TGTGCCAGCAAATGGGGGGTGAACACTGAAGCTTTCTTT.

As regards this clonotype: One end of the junction varies from germline; a read error may be responsible. V is TRBV7-8 and J is TRBJ1-5; D remains ambiguous. The CDR3 extends over 15 amino acids. CDR1 is SGHVS, CDR2 FQNEAQ, per germline. The CDR3 loop reads CTSSLNGPSNQPQHF. The CDR3 DNA follows: TGTACCAGCAGCTTAAATGGTCCTAGCAATCAGCCCCAGCATTTT. Filled out from reference TRBV7-8 and TRBJ1-5, the complete variable domain reads GAGVSQSPRYKVAKRGQDVALRCDPISGHVSLFWYQQALGQGPEFLTYFQNEAQLDKSGLPSDRFFAERPEGSVSTLKIQRTQQEDSAVYLCTSSLNGPSNQPQHFGDGTRLSIL.

This clonotype was seen many times. This CDR3 is CASSPTGGSPFF. In nucleotides, the CDR3 is TGTGCCAGCAGCCCCACAGGGGGATCGCCGTTCTTC. This chain joins TRBV28 and TRBJ2-1; 8 bases fit TRBD1. Germline loops: CDR1 MDHEN, CDR2 SYDVKM. The CDR3 is 12 residues long. The V gene end was trimmed by 6 bases and the J gene end by 15 bases; junction bases not matched to a gene: 10.

This clonotype has a handful of counts. The chain recombines TRBV5-1 with TRBJ2-1; D is uncertain. Trimming shortened V by 4 bases and J by 4 bases, and 12 bases separated the two germline ends. Germline CDR1 SGHRS, CDR2 YFSETQ. This CDR3 has 14 residues. Here the CDR3 DNA reads TGCGCCAGCAGCATGACGGGCGGATACAATGAGCAGTTCTTC. Translated: CASSMTGGYNEQFF. The full variable domain, with the rest looked up from reference TRBV5-1 and TRBJ2-1, is KAGVTQTPRYLIKTRGQQVTLSCSPISGHRSVSWYQQTPGQGLQFLFEYFSETQRNKGNFPGRFSGRQFSNSRSEMNVSTLELGDSALYLCASSMTGGYNEQFFGPGTRLTVL.

This clonotype was recorded at least ten times. The chain uses TRBV2 and TRBJ2-1, with 11 nucleotides matching TRBD1. There are 18 residues in the CDR3. The germline V gene encodes CDR1 SNHLY and CDR2 FYNNEI. Trimming removed 5 bases from V and 6 bases from J; junction bases left unmatched: 15. This CDR3 reads CASSYPRTGGVKGNEQFF. The CDR3 DNA reads as TGTGCCAGCAGTTACCCCAGGACAGGGGGCGTAAAGGGCAATGAGCAGTTCTTC.

The chain recombines TRBV18 with TRBJ1-5; no clear D gene. Germline V gives CDR1 KGHSH, CDR2 LQKENI. V was cut by 4 bases and J by 0 bases, with 7 bases left in between. The CDR3 has 14 amino acids. The CDR3 sequence: CASSREHSNQPQHF. The DNA for the CDR3 is TGTGCCAGCTCACGGGAGCATAGCAATCAGCCCCAGCATTTT. The full variable domain, with the rest looked up from reference TRBV18 and TRBJ1-5, is NAGVMQNPRHLVRRRGQEARLRCSPMKGHSHVYWYRQLPEEGLKFMVYLQKENIIDESGMPKERFSAEFPKEGPSILRIQQVVRGDSAAYFCASSREHSNQPQHFGDGTRLSIL.

The chain carries TRBV5-1 and TRBJ2-1; the match to TRBD2 covers 12 bases. This CDR3 spans 18 amino acids. The trim removed 2 bases at V and 6 bases at J, leaving 12 bases unmatched. The germline gives CDR1 SGHRS, CDR2 YFSETQ. CDR3 DNA: TGCGCCAGCAGCTTATGGCTAGCGGGGGGGCGAGTTGGCAATGAGCAGTTCTTC. Translation gives CASSLWLAGGRVGNEQFF.

The sample holds a few counts of this clonotype. V usage is TRBV12-3 or TRBV12-4 and J usage is TRBJ2-1, with 7 bases identical to TRBD2. The CDR3 has 17 residues. V gave up 5 bases and J gave up 3 bases; unmatched junction bases: 13. CDR3 in amino acids: CASSPTSGGTFYNEQFF. CDR3 sequence (DNA): TGTGCCAGCAGTCCGACGTCCGGGGGGACCTTCTACAATGAGCAGTTCTTC.

The V call is TRBV6-2 or TRBV6-3, the J call TRBJ2-3; either TRBD1 or TRBD2 may fit D (6 bases each). Trimming shortened V by 11 bases and J by 4 bases, and 22 bases separated the two germline ends. Per the germline V gene, CDR1 is MNHEY and CDR2 is SVGEGT. This CDR3 has 15 residues. CDR3 sequence (DNA): TGTGCCTCTAAGAAAGGGGGATCGGGAGCAGATACGCAGTATTTT. Translating gives CASKKGGSGADTQYF.

This chain joins TRBV29-1 and TRBJ1-4, with D perhaps matching TRBD1 (6 bases). CDR1 is SQVTM and CDR2 is ANQGSEA in the germline V gene. Trimming took 5 bases from V and 5 from J, leaving 12 bases between them. The CDR3 has 13 amino acids. The CDR3 reads CSVRGWGNEKLFF. Here the CDR3 DNA reads TGCAGCGTTAGGGGGTGGGGAAATGAAAAACTGTTTTTT.

The chain links TRBV29-1 to TRBJ1-2; 7 bases align to TRBD1. Germline V gene sequence: CDR1 SQVTM, CDR2 ANQGSEA. This CDR3 spans 12 amino acids. J lost 6 bases, V lost 7 bases, and 8 bases had no gene match. Here the CDR3 reads CSAPTGNNGYTF. The CDR3 coding sequence is TGCAGCGCCCCGACAGGGAACAATGGCTACACCTTC.

This clonotype was found a few times. This chain joins TRBV2 and TRBJ1-6; 12 bases are a match to TRBD1. The germline V gene encodes CDR1 SNHLY and CDR2 FYNNEI. The CDR3 contains 16 residues. The V gene end was trimmed by 4 bases and the J gene end by 10 bases; junction bases not matched to a gene: 8. The CDR3 bases are TGTGCCAGCAGTGGTTCCGGGACAGGGGGCTGGTCACCCCTCCACTTT. This translates into CASSGSGTGGWSPLHF.

This clonotype came up many times. This chain links TRBV19 with TRBJ1-1; D remains unclear. Germline CDR1 LNHDA, CDR2 SQIVND (reference sequence). V lost 5 bases, J lost 1 base, and 8 bases lay in between. The CDR3 consists of 13 residues. CDR3 coding DNA: TGTGCCAGTAGTTATAAGCGGAACACTGAAGCTTTCTTT. Translated, it gives CASSYKRNTEAFF.

This rearrangement joins TRBV4-1 to TRBJ1-1; TRBD1 matches 9 bases. Germline V lookup: CDR1 MGHRA, CDR2 YSYEKL. Unmatched junction bases numbered 8, after V lost 3 bases and J lost 0 bases. The CDR3 runs 17 residues. CDR3 sequence: CASSHETGGLVNTEAFF. DNA of the CDR3: TGCGCCAGCAGCCATGAAACAGGGGGCCTGGTGAACACTGAAGCTTTCTTT.

At least ten counts were recorded for this clonotype. The gene calls are TRBV7-9 and TRBJ2-2; no reliable D call. This CDR3 comprises 14 residues. V lost 5 bases and J lost 3, with 10 bases in between. Looked up from germline, CDR1 is SEHNR and CDR2 is FQNEAQ (reference sequence). The DNA for the CDR3 is TGTGCCAGCAGCGGGATTGGCGACACCGGGGAGCTGTTTTTT. Translated, it gives CASSGIGDTGELFF.

This clonotype came up many times. CDR3 residues: CASSRTGGVSNQPQHF. The CDR3 nucleotides read TGTGCCAGCAGTCGAACAGGGGGAGTCAGCAATCAGCCCCAGCATTTT. The chain carries TRBV12-3 or TRBV12-4 and TRBJ1-5; 8 nucleotides agree with TRBD1. This CDR3 contains 16 residues. With 5 bases clipped from V and 1 base from J, the junction kept 7 bases outside the gene matches.

The chain combines TRBV25-1 with TRBJ2-5, with 10 bases identical to TRBD1. The V gene end was trimmed by 8 bases and the J gene end by 5 bases; junction bases not matched to a gene: 8. CDR1 is MGHDK, CDR2 SYGVNS, per germline. CDR3 length: 14 residues. Here the CDR3 DNA reads TGTGCCAGCGGGGACAGGGGTCAGTCGGAGACCCAGTACTTC. Translated, it gives CASGDRGQSETQYF.

CDR3 in DNA: TGTGCCAGCAGCTCAAGACAGAATCAAGAGACCCAGTACTTC. Translation gives CASSSRQNQETQYF. V gene TRBV5-4 combines with J gene TRBJ2-5; a weak D match, TRBD1 (5 bases). Trimming removed 3 bases from V and 2 bases from J, with 11 bases in between. Germline CDR1 SGHNT, CDR2 YYREEE (reference sequence). CDR3 size: 14 residues.

The chain has TRBV12-3 or TRBV12-4 and TRBJ2-5; TRBD1 might be the D (5 bases). The CDR3 covers 13 residues. Trimming cost V 6 bases and J 4 bases, with 12 bases left between them. The CDR3 nucleotides read TGTGCCAGCAGATTCACAGGAGTAGAGACCCAGTACTTC. Protein product: CASRFTGVETQYF.

The rearrangement joins TRBV27 to TRBJ2-1; D gene ambiguous. Deletions cut 5 bases from V and 6 bases from J, with 14 bases between. The CDR3 runs 14 residues. Per the germline V gene, CDR1 is MNHEY and CDR2 is SMNVEV (reference sequence). The CDR3 region is CASSPRAKGNEQFF. DNA for the CDR3: TGTGCCAGCAGTCCCCGAGCCAAGGGCAATGAGCAGTTCTTC.

This clonotype has more than one count but fewer than ten. The V call is TRBV19, the J call TRBJ2-5, with TRBD1 matching over 8 bases. The germline gives CDR1 LNHDA, CDR2 SQIVND (reference sequence). With V trimmed by 5 bases and J by 4 bases, 9 bases remained unmatched. The CDR3 has 15 residues. DNA for the CDR3: TGTGCCAGTAGTCCTCTACTTACAGGGGGAGAGACCCAGTACTTC. Translated, it gives CASSPLLTGGETQYF.

This chain connects TRBV9 to TRBJ1-1; possible D gene TRBD1, 6 bases. The V gene lost 0 bases and the J gene lost 3 bases, with 18 bases spanning the gap. The CDR3 covers 17 residues. Germline CDR1 is SGDLS and CDR2 is YYNGEE. This chain's CDR3 is CASSVASHQGTYTEAFF. In DNA form, the CDR3 reads TGTGCCAGCAGCGTAGCTTCCCACCAGGGGACATACACTGAAGCTTTCTTT.

The chain links TRBV29-1 to TRBJ1-2, with a possible D match to TRBD1 (5 bases). The CDR3 extends over 12 amino acids. Germline CDR1 SQVTM, CDR2 ANQGSEA. Trimming shortened V by 5 bases and J by 4 bases, and 11 bases separated the two germline ends. For the CDR3, the DNA is TGCAGCGTTAGAGCAGGGAGCTATGGCTACACCTTC. This gives the protein CSVRAGSYGYTF.